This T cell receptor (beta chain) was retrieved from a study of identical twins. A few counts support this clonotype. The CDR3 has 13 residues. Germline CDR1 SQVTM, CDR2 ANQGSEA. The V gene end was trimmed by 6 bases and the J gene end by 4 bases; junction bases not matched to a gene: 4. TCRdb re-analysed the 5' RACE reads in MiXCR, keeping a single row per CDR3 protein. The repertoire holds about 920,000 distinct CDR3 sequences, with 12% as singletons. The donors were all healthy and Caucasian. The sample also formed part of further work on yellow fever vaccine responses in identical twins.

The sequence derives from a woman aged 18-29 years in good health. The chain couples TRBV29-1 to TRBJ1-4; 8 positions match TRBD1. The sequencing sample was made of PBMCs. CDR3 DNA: TGCAGCGTATCAGGGGGCTTTAATGAAAAACTGTTTTTT. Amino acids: CSVSGGFNEKLFF.